This T cell receptor (beta chain) was sequenced in a study of somatic mutations in cytotoxic T cells in rheumatoid arthritis. For the study at large: Collection of patient blood (over 26 ml EDTA) took place right after diagnosis, before any treatment.

This CDR3 comprises 16 residues. Germline V CDR1 and CDR2: MGHRA, YSYEKL. Unmatched junction bases numbered 15, after V lost 4 bases and J lost 8 bases. Data came from immunoSEQ multiplex PCR; TCRdb stores just in-frame clones and leaves some out. This sample has about 3,000 clones, with approximately 90% found just once. The sequence derives from a woman aged 18 to 35 with rheumatoid arthritis. Sequenced: CD8+ T cells sorted from blood. The V gene is TRBV4-1, the J gene TRBJ1-2, with 8 bases matching TRBD1. CDR3 sequence: CASSPWTGSIEGGYTF. CDR3 bases: TGCGCCAGCAGCCCCTGGACAGGGAGCATCGAGGGAGGCTACACCTTC.